Each of the 23 T cell receptor beta chains below was sequenced from the same sample in a study of cytomegalovirus exposure and HLA in healthy donors. Assay: immunoSEQ multiplex PCR; the TCRdb copy retains only in-frame clones and omits some. Among under 200,000 clones listed, around 84% were seen once. Sequencing used PBMCs. The origin of the receptors is a young man in good health and CMV-seropositive.

CDR3 nucleotide sequence: TGCGCCAGCAGCTTGAGGCAGGGGGCTGGCGGGGAGCTGTTTTTT. The encoded protein is CASSLRQGAGGELFF. The rearrangement uses TRBV5-1 and TRBJ2-2; TRBD1 agrees at 8 bases. The CDR3 length is 15 residues. The J segment lost 7 bases and the V segment lost 1 base, leaving 6 bases of the junction unmatched. CDR1 is SGHRS and CDR2 is YFSETQ in the germline V gene.

This clone was picked up a small number of times. The chain combines TRBV25-1 with TRBJ2-1; possibly TRBD2 for D (5 bases). The V end lost 4 bases, the J end lost 4 bases, and 11 bases lay between the germline ends. This CDR3 spans 14 amino acids. Germline assignment: CDR1 MGHDK and CDR2 SYGVNS. The CDR3 spells CASSVGAEYNEQFF. CDR3 nucleotide sequence: TGTGCCAGCAGTGTAGGAGCGGAGTACAATGAGCAGTTCTTC.

The V gene is TRBV25-1, the J gene TRBJ2-7, with D perhaps matching TRBD1 (6 bases). The CDR3 runs 16 residues. The germline gives CDR1 MGHDK, CDR2 SYGVNS. V lost 3 bases to trimming and J lost 4 bases, with 19 bases between them. CDR3 loop: CASSDQGMGRGYEQYF. The CDR3, as DNA: TGTGCCAGCAGTGATCAAGGTATGGGCAGGGGTTACGAGCAGTACTTC.

The chain employs TRBV19 and TRBJ1-2; the match to TRBD1 covers 10 bases. This CDR3 comprises 13 residues. Unmatched junction bases numbered 7, after V lost 7 bases and J lost 8 bases. CDR1 is LNHDA and CDR2 is SQIVND in the germline V gene (reference sequence). The CDR3 bases are TGTGCCAGTACCAGACAGGGGGCGCAGGGCTACACCTTC. Encoded protein: CASTRQGAQGYTF.

This clone was counted once. The sample contains more than one DNA sequence encoding this CDR3. The genes are TRBV2 and TRBJ2-3; D perhaps matches TRBD1 (5 bases). The V end lost 6 bases, the J end lost 2 bases, and 12 bases lay between the germline ends. The CDR3 consists of 14 residues. Germline CDR1 SNHLY, CDR2 FYNNEI. The CDR3 spells CASREQGPTDTQYF. The CDR3 nucleotides read TGTGCCAGCAGAGAGCAGGGTCCCACAGATACGCAGTATTTT. The variable domain in full, completed from reference TRBV2 and TRBJ2-3, reads EPEVTQTPSHQVTQMGQEVILRCVPISNHLYFYWYRQILGQKVEFLVSFYNNEISEKSEIFDDQFSVERPDGSNFTLKIRSTKLEDSAMYFCASREQGPTDTQYFGPGTRLTVL.

The V call is TRBV20-1, the J call TRBJ2-3; no reliable D call. V was clipped by 6 bases and J by 8 bases, with 12 bases between them. The length of the CDR3 is 11 residues. Germline values: CDR1 DFQATT, CDR2 SNEGSKA (reference sequence). The CDR3 nucleotides read TGCAGTGCCCCTAGTCAAAGTACGCAGTATTTT. Translating gives CSAPSQSTQYF.

This rearrangement joins TRBV6-5 to TRBJ2-2; 9 positions match TRBD1. The CDR3 runs to 16 residues. Germline V gene sequence: CDR1 MNHEY, CDR2 SVGAGI. V lost 1 base to trimming and J lost 6 bases; unmatched junction nucleotides: 6. The DNA for the CDR3 is TGTGCCAGCAGTTACTTTGAGACAGGGGGTCCCGGGGAGCTGTTTTTT. This translates into CASSYFETGGPGELFF.

The rearrangement links TRBV15 to TRBJ2-7, with TRBD2 as a possible D gene (6 bases). This CDR3 is built from 14 residues. Germline V gene lookup returns CDR1 LNHNV and CDR2 YYDKDF (reference sequence). V lost 5 bases, J lost 2 bases, and 13 bases lay in between. The CDR3 nucleotides are TGTGCCACCAGCCCGCGGACTACCGCCTACGAGCAGTACTTC. This codes for CATSPRTTAYEQYF.

The chain recombines TRBV4-2 with TRBJ1-2; 7 bases align to TRBD1. This CDR3 comprises 15 residues. Trimming removed 4 bases from V and 1 base from J; junction bases left unmatched: 6. CDR1 LGHNA and CDR2 YNFKEQ come from the germline V gene. CDR3 DNA: TGTGCCAGCAGCCCAAGACAGGGAGATAACTATGGCTACACCTTC. This gives the protein CASSPRQGDNYGYTF.

This CDR3 reads CASSQLWGDYEQYF. The CDR3, as DNA: TGCGCCAGCAGCCAACTCTGGGGCGACTACGAGCAGTACTTC. This chain connects TRBV4-1 to TRBJ2-7, with D maybe TRBD1 (5 bases). Germline lookup yields CDR1 MGHRA and CDR2 YSYEKL. Trimming pared 2 bases from V and 3 bases from J, leaving 11 bases between. This CDR3 is built from 14 residues.

The V and J genes are TRBV28 and TRBJ2-7, with 11 bases fitting TRBD1. Looked up from germline, CDR1 is MDHEN and CDR2 is SYDVKM. V gave up 3 bases and J gave up 3 bases; unmatched junction bases: 4. There are 15 residues in the CDR3. The CDR3 coding sequence is TGTGCCAGCAGTTTGGGGGGGACAGGGGGCTACGAGCAGTACTTC. Its protein is CASSLGGTGGYEQYF.

The chain couples TRBV19 to TRBJ2-5; possibly TRBD2 for D (6 bases). Germline V gives CDR1 LNHDA, CDR2 SQIVND (reference sequence). The ends were cut back, 5 bases at V and 1 base at J, with 8 bases in the middle. CDR3 length equals 13 residues. As DNA, the CDR3 is TGTGCCAGTAGTCAGACTAGCCAAGAGACCCAGTACTTC. Protein sequence: CASSQTSQETQYF.

The V gene is TRBV28, the J gene TRBJ1-2; D is uncertain. CDR3 length equals 13 residues. Germline V lookup: CDR1 MDHEN, CDR2 SYDVKM. Between the trimmed V and J ends, which lost 2 bases and 1 base, there was a span of 5 bases. The DNA for the CDR3 is TGTGCCAGCAGTTTAACTCGTAACTATGGCTACACCTTC. Its translation is CASSLTRNYGYTF.

CDR3 in amino acids: CASSVGRGEQYF. For the CDR3, the DNA is TGTGCCAGCAGCGTAGGTCGGGGCGAGCAGTACTTC. The chain is built from TRBV9 and TRBJ2-7, with TRBD2 as a possible D gene (5 bases). CDR1 is SGDLS, CDR2 YYNGEE, per germline. The CDR3 contains 12 residues. V was cut by 0 bases and J by 6 bases, with 7 bases left in between. Using reference TRBV9 and TRBJ2-7 for the parts outside the CDR3, the full variable domain is DSGVTQTPKHLITATGQRVTLRCSPRSGDLSVYWYQQSLDQGLQFLIQYYNGEERAKGNILERFSAQQFPDLHSELNLSSLELGDSALYFCASSVGRGEQYFGPGTRLTVT.

The gene calls are TRBV6-5 and TRBJ1-2; 7 nucleotides agree with TRBD1. The V gene end was trimmed by 5 bases and the J gene end by 3 bases; junction bases not matched to a gene: 9. Germline V CDR1 and CDR2: MNHEY, SVGAGI. CDR3 size: 15 residues. The CDR3 region is CASSLYSGTDYGYTF. CDR3 sequence (DNA): TGTGCCAGCAGTCTCTACTCCGGGACAGACTATGGCTACACCTTC.

The V and J genes are TRBV9 and TRBJ1-3; TRBD1 matches 7 bases. The CDR3 totals 16 residues. Germline assignment: CDR1 SGDLS and CDR2 YYNGEE. The ends lost 4 bases at V and 0 bases at J; junction bases unmatched: 7. The CDR3 reads CASSPWDRDSGNTIYF. As DNA, the CDR3 is TGTGCCAGCAGCCCTTGGGACAGAGACTCTGGAAACACCATATATTTT.

The gene calls are TRBV11-3 and TRBJ2-7; a possible D gene is TRBD2 (5 bases). CDR3 length: 13 amino acids. The germline gives CDR1 SGHNT, CDR2 YENEEA. Trimming shortened V by 2 bases and J by 4 bases, and 9 bases separated the two germline ends. For the CDR3, the DNA is TGTGCCAGCAGCTTAAGATCGGGGTACGAGCAGTACTTC. This encodes CASSLRSGYEQYF.

In this sample, this clone turned up once. The genes are TRBV19 and TRBJ1-1, with D hard to call. Germline CDR1 LNHDA, CDR2 SQIVND (reference sequence). The CDR3 consists of 13 residues. With 8 bases removed from V and 3 bases from J, the gap between germline ends came to 13 bases. The CDR3 region has the DNA TGTGCCAGTTCTCCGGGGTTGCACACTGAAGCTTTCTTT. Translation gives CASSPGLHTEAFF.

This CDR3 is CATSRVDSNQPQHF. CDR3 bases: TGTGCCACCAGCAGAGTGGACAGTAATCAGCCCCAGCATTTT. The V call is TRBV15, the J call TRBJ1-5; perhaps TRBD1 as D (6 bases). Trimming stripped 1 base from V and 4 bases from J, with 8 bases between. Germline V lookup: CDR1 LNHNV, CDR2 YYDKDF (reference sequence). This CDR3 comprises 14 residues.

This clone was detected only a few times. This chain connects TRBV7-6 to TRBJ2-1, with D possibly TRBD2 on 7 matching bases. CDR1 SGHVS and CDR2 FNYEAQ come from the germline V gene. V lost 2 bases and J 1 base, leaving 15 bases between the germline ends. This CDR3 is built from 17 residues. The CDR3 DNA reads TGTGCCAGCAGCTTAACCCGCGGGGGCGGGTCCTACAATGAGCAGTTCTTC. Its protein product is CASSLTRGGGSYNEQFF.

CDR3 DNA: TGTGCCAGCAGTGAACTAGCGGGACGGACAGATACGCAGTATTTT. It specifies CASSELAGRTDTQYF. The V call is TRBV6-1, the J call TRBJ2-3; TRBD2 matches at 9 bases. The CDR3 covers 15 residues. The V gene end was trimmed by 2 bases and the J gene end by 3 bases; junction bases not matched to a gene: 3. The germline V gene encodes CDR1 MNHNS and CDR2 SASEGT.

This clone was counted a few times. The chain combines TRBV4-3 with TRBJ1-1, with D perhaps TRBD1 (6 bases). V was pared by 1 base and J by 3 bases, with 9 bases between. This CDR3 spans 14 amino acids. Germline CDR1 and CDR2: LGHNA and YSLEER. CDR3 amino acids: CASSQGSGDTEAFF. The CDR3 coding sequence is TGCGCCAGCAGCCAAGGCTCAGGGGACACTGAAGCTTTCTTT.

This chain joins TRBV30 and TRBJ2-7, with 8 nucleotides matching TRBD2. The CDR3 runs 13 residues. The germline V gene has CDR1 GTSNPN and CDR2 SVGIG (reference sequence). V lost 4 bases and J lost 2; bases outside the gene matches: 4. The CDR3 nucleotides read TGTGCCTGGACGGGAGGGGTAGCCTACGAGCAGTACTTC. Amino acid sequence: CAWTGGVAYEQYF.